The 3 T cell receptor beta chains below come from one sample, sequenced in a study of cytomegalovirus exposure and HLA in healthy donors. Primers: 60 Vbeta forward and 13 Jbeta reverse. TCRdb keeps only in-frame clones here, not all; method: immunoSEQ multiplex PCR. The sample holds over 150,000 clones, approximately 70% seen once. Sequenced: PBMCs. These receptor sequences come from a woman in her thirties in good health and CMV-seropositive.

The J gene is TRBJ2-7, the V gene TRBV4-2; 9 bases map to TRBD2. The V and J ends lost 0 bases and 6 bases, in that order; junction bases with no gene match: 9. Germline assignment: CDR1 LGHNA and CDR2 YNFKEQ. The CDR3 is 16 amino acids. CDR3 DNA: TGTGCCAGCAGCCAAGAGCAGGGGACTAGCTTTTGCGAGCAGTACTTC. This translates into CASSQEQGTSFCEQYF.

V gene TRBV5-5 combines with J gene TRBJ1-5; D possibly corresponds to TRBD1 (6 bases). Germline V gene sequence: CDR1 SGHKS, CDR2 YYEKEE (reference sequence). V shed 1 base and J shed 3 bases, with 11 bases lying between them. This CDR3 is built from 15 residues. The DNA of the CDR3 is TGTGCCAGCAGCTTGATCGCAGGGGACAATCAGCCCCAGCATTTT. This gives the protein CASSLIAGDNQPQHF.

The chain employs TRBV18 and TRBJ2-7; 8 bases agree with TRBD1. Per the germline V gene, CDR1 is KGHSH and CDR2 is LQKENI. The CDR3 has 14 residues. Unmatched junction bases numbered 8, after V lost 4 bases and J lost 6 bases. The CDR3 nucleotides read TGTGCCAGCTCACTTAGTGGACAGGGATTCGAGCAGTACTTC. This translates into CASSLSGQGFEQYF.